The 19 T cell receptor beta chains below come from one sample, sequenced in a study of blood T cell repertoires in COVID-19. TCRdb keeps only in-frame clones here, not all; method: immunoSEQ multiplex PCR. The sample has some 100,000 clones, around nine tenths seen once. The sample consisted of peripheral blood. Receptor source: a woman aged 70-85 years with acute or convalescent COVID-19.

Only one count was recorded for this clone. The chain combines TRBV24-1 with TRBJ2-3; 10 bases match TRBD2. This CDR3 has 14 amino acids. V dropped 3 bases and J dropped 6; count of bases not matched to a gene: 2. Germline V gene sequence: CDR1 KGHDR, CDR2 SFDVKD. The CDR3 reads CATSDRSGRDTQYF. CDR3 bases: TGTGCCACCAGTGATCGTAGCGGGAGGGATACGCAGTATTTT.

This chain links TRBV6-1 with TRBJ2-2, with D unresolved. The V and J ends lost 2 bases and 7 bases respectively, with 8 bases between them. This CDR3 has 13 residues. From germline, CDR1 is MNHNS and CDR2 SASEGT. Written as DNA, the CDR3 is TGTGCCAGCAGTGAAAGCTTCCGCGGGGAGCTGTTTTTT. Amino acid sequence: CASSESFRGELFF.

The chain recombines TRBV15 with TRBJ2-5; maybe TRBD2 (6 bases). The CDR3 has 15 residues. The germline gives CDR1 LNHNV, CDR2 YYDKDF (reference sequence). The ends were cut back, 0 bases at V and 2 bases at J, with 10 bases in the middle. The CDR3 DNA reads as TGTGCCACCAGCAGAGACCGGGGGAGTCAAGAGACCCAGTACTTC. It yields the protein CATSRDRGSQETQYF.

This chain joins TRBV5-1 and TRBJ2-7; the D gene is possibly TRBD1 (6 bases). Germline V gives CDR1 SGHRS, CDR2 YFSETQ. The CDR3 spans 15 residues. V was cut by 2 bases and J by 3 bases, with 15 bases left in between. The CDR3: CASSLVQGQNYEQYF. CDR3 DNA: TGCGCCAGCAGCTTAGTGCAAGGACAGAACTACGAGCAGTACTTC.

The chain combines TRBV18 with TRBJ2-7; the match to TRBD1 covers 10 bases. V was pared by 0 bases and J by 12 bases, with 11 bases of the junction left unmatched. The germline CDR1 and CDR2 sequences are KGHSH and LQKENI. This CDR3 contains 15 residues. CDR3 DNA: TGTGCCAGCTCACCACCTAGCCCGGGACAGGGGTCCCGGTACTTC. Residues: CASSPPSPGQGSRYF.

The V and J genes are TRBV6-5 and TRBJ1-2; possible D gene TRBD1, 6 bases. Germline values: CDR1 MNHEY, CDR2 SVGAGI. Trimming cost V 5 bases and J 4 bases, with 14 bases left between them. CDR3 size: 14 residues. The chain's CDR3 is CASSLRQVSYGYTF. CDR3 DNA sequence: TGTGCCAGCAGTCTTCGACAGGTTTCCTATGGCTACACCTTC.

The chain employs TRBV5-6 and TRBJ1-2; 9 bases map to TRBD1. The CDR3 runs to 15 residues. J was trimmed by 2 bases and V by 5 bases; bases with no gene match: 7. The germline V gene encodes CDR1 SGHDT and CDR2 YYEEEE. CDR3 amino acids: CASRDTGTGNYGYTF. Written as DNA, the CDR3 is TGTGCCAGCAGGGATACCGGGACAGGGAACTATGGCTACACCTTC.

This chain links TRBV1 with TRBJ1-6; the table's D gene call, TRBD1, was not cross checked with the DNA. TRBV1 corresponds to a pseudogene. There are 16 residues in the CDR3. CDR3 in DNA: TGCACCAGCAAACGACAGCCCCAGAGTAATAATTCACCCCTCCACTTT. Its protein product is CTSKRQPQSNNSPLHF.

The chain carries TRBV6-2 or TRBV6-3 and TRBJ2-2; D is undetermined. CDR3 size: 15 residues. Germline V gene sequence: CDR1 MNHEY, CDR2 SVGEGT. Trimming stripped 5 bases from V and 3 bases from J, with 13 bases between. CDR3 loop: CASSHRRQYTGELFF. The DNA for the CDR3 is TGTGCCAGCAGTCACAGACGGCAATACACCGGGGAGCTGTTTTTT.

The chain employs TRBV5-8 and TRBJ2-3; a possible D gene is TRBD1 (5 bases). The V gene lost 0 bases and the J gene lost 3 bases, with 11 bases spanning the gap. Germline assignment: CDR1 SGHTS and CDR2 YDEGEE. The length of the CDR3 is 15 residues. Here the CDR3 reads CASSLVAGMTDTQYF. The CDR3 nucleotides read TGTGCCAGCAGCTTGGTGGCAGGGATGACAGATACGCAGTATTTT.

This chain links TRBV4-1 with TRBJ1-2, with D maybe TRBD1 (5 bases). Trimming pared 6 bases from V and 7 bases from J, leaving 24 bases between. Germline-derived CDR1 and CDR2 are MGHRA and YSYEKL. CDR3 length: 16 residues. The CDR3, as DNA: TGCGCCAGCAGTCATTCCGGTATAAACAACGGGGGTGGCTACACCTTC. Amino acids: CASSHSGINNGGGYTF.

The CDR3 here is CASSENQVQPQHF. The CDR3 DNA reads TGTGCCAGCAGTGAAAATCAGGTACAGCCCCAGCATTTT. The chain joins TRBV6-1 to TRBJ1-5; D is uncertain. V dropped 2 bases and J dropped 7 bases, with 9 bases sitting between them. Germline V gene data show CDR1 as MNHNS and CDR2 as SASEGT. The CDR3 consists of 13 residues.

The gene calls are TRBV3-1 (or the pseudogene TRBV3-2) and TRBJ2-7; TRBD1 matches 12 bases. The germline V gene has CDR1 LGHDT and CDR2 YNNKEL (reference sequence). V lost 2 bases to trimming and J lost 2 bases; unmatched junction nucleotides: 1. The length of the CDR3 is 15 residues. In nucleotides, the CDR3 is TGTGCCAGCAGCCAATGGGACAGGGGGCCCTACGAGCAGTACTTC. This translates into CASSQWDRGPYEQYF.

The chain uses TRBV5-1 and TRBJ1-1; 10 nucleotides match TRBD1. V lost 0 bases, J lost 1 base, and 6 bases stayed unmatched. Per germline, CDR1 SGHRS and CDR2 YFSETQ. The CDR3 totals 17 residues. CDR3: CASSLEAWTGGNTEAFF. CDR3 sequence (DNA): TGCGCCAGCAGCTTGGAGGCTTGGACAGGGGGGAACACTGAAGCTTTCTTT.

The chain combines TRBV6-5 with TRBJ2-2; D perhaps matches TRBD1 (6 bases). Trimming shortened V by 0 bases and J by 1 base, and 6 bases separated the two germline ends. Looked up from germline, CDR1 is MNHEY and CDR2 is SVGAGI. CDR3 size: 15 residues. CDR3 DNA: TGTGCCAGCAGTTACTCGACAGGGAACACCGGGGAGCTGTTTTTT. Translated: CASSYSTGNTGELFF.

This clone came up once. The rearrangement links TRBV6-2 or TRBV6-3 to TRBJ1-4; weak D call: TRBD1 (5 bases). Deletions cut 5 bases from V and 14 bases from J, with 12 bases between. The CDR3 extends over 11 amino acids. Germline V gene sequence: CDR1 MNHEY, CDR2 SVGEGT. The CDR3 here is CASSTRQILFF. The DNA for the CDR3 is TGTGCCAGCAGTACGAGACAGATTCTGTTTTTT.

The chain links TRBV24-1 to TRBJ1-5; D is uncertain. The V gene lost 4 bases and the J gene lost 3 bases, with 9 bases spanning the gap. Germline V gene sequence: CDR1 KGHDR, CDR2 SFDVKD. This CDR3 has 14 amino acids. The CDR3 bases are TGTGCCACCAGTGACCCGGGATACAATCAGCCCCAGCATTTT. It codes for CATSDPGYNQPQHF.

This clone has just a few counts. The CDR3 loop reads CASSRQGQETQYF. The CDR3 DNA reads TGTGCCAGCAGTAGACAGGGCCAAGAGACCCAGTACTTC. The rearrangement joins TRBV2 to TRBJ2-5, with TRBD1 matching 7 bases. The V and J ends lost 5 bases and 1 base, in that order; junction bases with no gene match: 1. Germline V gene lookup returns CDR1 SNHLY and CDR2 FYNNEI. This CDR3 is 13 amino acids long.

This chain connects TRBV27 to TRBJ1-5; weak D call: TRBD1 (6 bases). This CDR3 has 14 amino acids. V was cut by 6 bases and J by 6 bases, with 15 bases left in between. Germline lookup yields CDR1 MNHEY and CDR2 SMNVEV (reference sequence). The CDR3 DNA is TGTGCCAGCAGGTGGACAGTAGGCAGTCAGCCCCAGCATTTT. This gives the protein CASRWTVGSQPQHF.